This T cell receptor (beta chain) was identified during a study of T cells in lung cancer brain metastases. Study summary: Median interval between primary and brain metastasis specimen acquisition was 300 to 350 days.

Paired samples had equal genomic DNA input, ranging about 2.24 to 4.92 ug. Only in-frame clones appear in the TCRdb table, and some are missing; sequencing was by immunoSEQ multiplex PCR. The sample includes 4,500 or so clones, approximately 91% of them seen just once. Marked H&E slides guided macrodissection of tumor areas from several unstained, deparaffinized approximately 10 um sections. Trimming shortened V by 8 bases and J by 4 bases, and 20 bases separated the two germline ends. The CDR3 is made up of 15 amino acids. CDR1 is MRHNA, CDR2 SNTAGT, per germline. This clone was recorded only once. The chain couples TRBV6-4 to TRBJ1-1, with D possibly being TRBD1 (5 bases). Input material: tumor tissue from the primary lung tumor. The TCR comes from a woman aged 50 to 60 with non-small cell lung cancer. CDR3 nucleotides: TGTGCCAGCCCCCTAGGGGAGTGTCCAGGCACTGAAGCTTTCTTT. Amino acids: CASPLGECPGTEAFF.